A selection of T cell receptor beta chains follows, all from one sample in a study of cytomegalovirus exposure and HLA in healthy donors. Measured with immunoSEQ multiplex PCR; TCRdb has only the in-frame clones, and not every one. The sample records approximately 150,000 clones, 80% being singletons. Sequencing was performed on PBMCs. The receptors here all came from a woman in her 40s in good health and CMV-seronegative. CDR3s include the opening cysteine and the closing phenylalanine or tryptophan. Fields, in order: clone size, V gene, J gene, D gene, CDR3 protein, CDR3 DNA. The D gene is left open where the match is weak. Size values are once, few and many counts, or a class for expanded clones, and some rows have none.

>-|TRBV6-1|TRBJ2-6|-
CASSDSSGANGLTF
TGTGCCAGCAGTGACAGCTCTGGGGCCAACGGCCTGACTTTC
>-|TRBV21-1|TRBJ1-1|-
CASSKGRRGYTEAFF
TGTGCCAGCAGCAAAGGAAGGCGGGGCTACACTGAAGCTTTCTTT
>-|TRBV7-2|TRBJ2-1|-
CASSPDRKGEQFF
TGTGCCAGCAGCCCCGACAGGAAGGGTGAGCAGTTCTTC
>-|TRBV14|TRBJ2-1|TRBD2
CASSQLLAGLLNEQFF
TGTGCCAGCAGCCAGCTACTAGCGGGACTATTAAATGAGCAGTTCTTC
>-|TRBV21-1|TRBJ2-3|-
CARPRGRKADTQYF
TGTGCTAGGCCGCGGGGGAGAAAGGCAGATACGCAGTATTTT
>-|TRBV9|TRBJ2-6|TRBD1
CASSMYGTGGGRGANVLTF
TGTGCCAGCAGCATGTACGGGACAGGGGGCGGGCGTGGGGCCAACGTCCTGACTTTC
>few|TRBV5-6|TRBJ1-2|-
CASSLKFRDGYTF
TGTGCCAGCAGCTTGAAATTCCGGGATGGCTACACCTTC
>-|TRBV10-1|TRBJ2-7|TRBD1
CASSPTGVESYEQYF
TGCGCCAGCAGTCCCACAGGGGTTGAATCCTACGAGCAGTACTTC
>-|TRBV27|TRBJ2-7|-
CASSHETHRSYEQYF
TGTGCCAGCAGCCATGAGACTCACCGATCCTACGAGCAGTACTTC
>-|TRBV19|TRBJ2-2|-
CASSQLAGTGELFF
TGTGCCAGTAGTCAACTGGCAGGCACCGGGGAGCTGTTTTTT